This T cell receptor beta chain is drawn from a study of vaccination effects on CD4 cells after COVID-19. Study in general: Each person got two doses of an mRNA SARS-CoV-2 vaccine, BNT162b2 or mRNA-1273. There were two convalescent patients who gave samples 16 days and one week before vaccination.

TCRdb's table, derived via immunoSEQ multiplex PCR, lists solely in-frame clones and lacks some. The sample lists 40,000 to 50,000 clones; roughly 75% were seen once. CD4+ T cells specific for antigen were expanded with viral peptide pools by the ViraFEST assay before sequencing. Culture lasted about ten days before CD4+ T cell isolation. This individual tested PCR-positive for SARS-CoV-2 infection between March and December 2020. A note on this clone: Its antigen is currently unknown.

This CDR3 comprises 14 residues. The junction had 5 bases not matched to a gene; V was cut back by 4 bases and J by 5 bases. Per germline, CDR1 LGHDT and CDR2 YNNKEL (reference sequence). Regarding the study as a whole: There were few convalescent patients in the study and no early post-infection timepoints.

The specimen was CD4+ T cells from PBMCs cultured with a peptide pool, collected before COVID-19 vaccination. This receptor was taken from a human donor who had a prior SARS-CoV-2 infection. The V call is TRBV3-1 (or the pseudogene TRBV3-2), the J call TRBJ2-1, with TRBD2 matching 7 bases. CDR3 in DNA: TGTGCCAGCAGCCTAACTGGGGGGGACAATGAGCAGTTCTTC. Translation: CASSLTGGDNEQFF.